This T cell receptor (beta chain) was documented in a study of beta chain features in type 1 diabetes. At the level of the study: Cell yields, gender and age were comparable in patients and healthy donors.

All of the isolated RNA was reverse transcribed, so expressed TCRB transcripts were sequenced. TCRdb's copy holds only in-frame clones and misses some; the assay was immunoSEQ multiplex PCR. The sample lists over 700,000 clones, roughly 17% occurring once. Cell sorting via CD45RO/CCR7/CD25/CD127/CD95/CD27 was performed to obtain CD4+ naive, central memory, regulatory and stem cell-like memory cells. The TCR sequence derives from a woman between 18 and 30 years old in good health. Sequenced input: naive CD4+ T cells from blood.

The CDR3 is CASSPQAGYGYTF. CDR3 coding DNA: TGTGCCAGCAGCCCGCAGGCGGGGTATGGCTACACCTTC. The gene calls are TRBV7-9 and TRBJ1-2; D is ambiguous. CDR1 and CDR2 (germline): SEHNR, FQNEAQ (reference sequence). The CDR3 spans 13 residues. V lost 5 bases and J 5 bases, leaving 12 bases between the germline ends.